The clone carrying this T cell receptor (beta chain) was picked up one time. V trimming: 2 bases; J trimming: 0 bases; junction bases outside the gene matches: 6. Germline loops: CDR1 MNHEY, CDR2 SVGAGI. The CDR3 totals 16 residues. As originally analysed: Using reference gene primer amplification, nucleated cell counts were estimated. Here immunoSEQ multiplex PCR was the method, and the copy in TCRdb shows in-frame clones only, minus some. V and J calls plus clone size are reproduced from that table; the DNA served to infer D and trimming. The sample has roughly 250,000 clones, around 86% seen once. The data are from a study of blood T cell repertoires in COVID-19. Study as a whole: The samples span acute and convalescent COVID-19 from the United States, Italy and Spain. The analysed material was cDNA or gDNA that came from T cells, B-cell-depleted T cells, or PBMCs.

This receptor was identified in a woman aged 55-75 years with active or convalescent COVID-19. The chain combines TRBV6-5 with TRBJ2-5, with TRBD1 identical over 7 bases. The source material was peripheral blood. In nucleotides, the CDR3 is TGTGCCAGCAGTTACACCGACAGGGAAGACCAAGAGACCCAGTACTTC. This encodes CASSYTDREDQETQYF.